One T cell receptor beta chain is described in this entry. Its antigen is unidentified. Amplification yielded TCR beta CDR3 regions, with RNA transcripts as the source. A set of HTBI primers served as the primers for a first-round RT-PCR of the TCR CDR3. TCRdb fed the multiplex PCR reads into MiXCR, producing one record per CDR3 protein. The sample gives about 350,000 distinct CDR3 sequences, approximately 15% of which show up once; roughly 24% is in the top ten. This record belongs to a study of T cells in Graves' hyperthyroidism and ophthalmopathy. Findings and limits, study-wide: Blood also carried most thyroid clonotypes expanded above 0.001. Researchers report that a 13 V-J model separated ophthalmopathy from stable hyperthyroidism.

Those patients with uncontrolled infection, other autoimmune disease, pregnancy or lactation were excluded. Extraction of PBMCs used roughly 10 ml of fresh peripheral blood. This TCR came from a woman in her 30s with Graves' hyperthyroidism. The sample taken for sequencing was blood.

The CDR3 coding sequence is TGCAGTGCTACGGACAGAATTAATTCACCCCTCCACTTT. Protein: CSATDRINSPLHF. The chain joins TRBV20-1 to TRBJ1-6; possible D gene TRBD1, 6 bases. The CDR3 has 13 residues. V dropped 4 bases and J dropped 6 bases, with 10 bases sitting between them. Germline V lookup: CDR1 DFQATT, CDR2 SNEGSKA (reference sequence).